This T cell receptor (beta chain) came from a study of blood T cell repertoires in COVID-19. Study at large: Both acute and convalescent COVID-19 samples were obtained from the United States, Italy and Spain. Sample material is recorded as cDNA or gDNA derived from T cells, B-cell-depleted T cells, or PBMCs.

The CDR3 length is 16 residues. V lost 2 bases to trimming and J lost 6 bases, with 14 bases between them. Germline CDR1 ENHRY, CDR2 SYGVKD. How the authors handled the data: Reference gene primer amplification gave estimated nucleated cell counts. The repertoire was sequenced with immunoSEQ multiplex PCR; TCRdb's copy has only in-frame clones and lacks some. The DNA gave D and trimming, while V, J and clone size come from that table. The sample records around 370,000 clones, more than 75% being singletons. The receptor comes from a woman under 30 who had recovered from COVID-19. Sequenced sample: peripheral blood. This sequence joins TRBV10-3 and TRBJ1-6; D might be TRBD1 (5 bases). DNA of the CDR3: TGTGCCATCAGTGAGCGTCGCGGGGACGCTAATTCACCCCTCCACTTT. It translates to CAISERRGDANSPLHF.